The clone carrying this TCR beta chain was detected once. Its cognate antigen is unknown. The data belong to a study of cytomegalovirus exposure and HLA in healthy donors. Germline V gene data show CDR1 as GTSNPN and CDR2 as SVGIG (reference sequence). The CDR3 runs 14 residues. V lost 1 base, J lost 6 bases, and 4 bases stayed unmatched. Study observations and caveats: Some 150 TCR beta chains were listed as cytomegalovirus-associated.

Both 60 Vbeta primers and 13 Jbeta primers went into the PCR. Profiling relied on immunoSEQ multiplex PCR, and the TCRdb table lists in-frame clones only, not all of them. The data contain approximately 300,000 clones, about four fifths of them seen just once; the ten biggest clones take up 2%. Specimen: PBMCs. This chain uses TRBV30 with TRBJ1-4, with 8 bases aligning to TRBD1. This TCR was sampled from a woman between 40 and 55 years old in good health and CMV-seropositive. The DNA for the CDR3 is TGTGCCTGGAGTGAGGGACAGGCCCATGAAAAACTGTTTTTT. It translates to CAWSEGQAHEKLFF.